Listed below are T cell receptor beta chains from one sample, sequenced in a study of T cells in localized non-small cell lung cancer. The table came from immunoSEQ multiplex PCR; TCRdb's copy has only in-frame clones and leaves some out. In the table there are roughly 84,000 clones, 85% to 90% of which are singletons. The specimen comprised peripheral blood, sampled before any cancer treatment. The receptor source for this set is a woman aged 35 to 75 with stage I squamous cell lung carcinoma. The CDR3 runs from the conserved cysteine through the conserved F or W. Each record gives: J gene, CDR3 length, D gene, clone size, V gene, CDR3 DNA, CDR3 protein. The D gene is left open where the match is weak. The size field is filled for only some rows; it gives once, few, many or a size class.

TRBJ2-3 15 NA NA TRBV6-1 TGTGCCAGCAGTGAAGGTAGGGGGGGCACAGATACGCAGTATTTT CASSEGRGGTDTQYF
TRBJ1-1 14 TRBD1 NA TRBV5-1 TGCGCCAGCAGCTGGACAGGGGGAGCCACTGAAGCTTTCTTT CASSWTGGATEAFF
TRBJ2-7 15 NA NA TRBV2 TGTGCCAGCAGTGAAGAAGGGCTATCTATCCACGAGCAGTACTTC CASSEEGLSIHEQYF
TRBJ2-1 14 NA NA TRBV13 TGTGCCAGCAGCTTGGAGGACGGTTACAATGAGCAGTTCTTC CASSLEDGYNEQFF
TRBJ2-2 15 NA NA TRBV9 TGTGCCAGCAGCGTGATCCAGGGTAGCACCGGGGAGCTGTTTTTT CASSVIQGSTGELFF
TRBJ1-2 13 NA NA TRBV6-1 TGTGCCAGCAGCATGGACAGCAATTATGGCTACACCTTC CASSMDSNYGYTF
TRBJ2-1 12 NA NA TRBV7-9 TGTGCCAGCAGCGAAGCAGGCAATGAGCAGTTCTTC CASSEAGNEQFF
TRBJ2-1 16 TRBD1 NA TRBV5-4 TGTGCCAGCAGCTCGCGGACAGGGGCGCTCAACAATGAGCAGTTCTTC CASSSRTGALNNEQFF
TRBJ2-2 15 NA once TRBV6-5 TGTGCCAGCAGTTACGCGGGACAGAACACCGGGGAGCTGTTTTTT CASSYAGQNTGELFF
TRBJ2-3 14 TRBD2 NA TRBV7-3 TGTGCCAGCGCGAGTAGCGGGGTAATAGATACGCAGTATTTT CASASSGVIDTQYF
TRBJ2-5 13 NA NA TRBV5-1 TGCGCCAGCAGCCCCGGGTCGCAAGAGACCCAGTACTTC CASSPGSQETQYF
TRBJ2-1 18 TRBD2 few TRBV25-1 TGTGCCAGCAGTGAAACGGTTAGGCGGGGGGGGGTCTACAATGAGCAGTTCTTC CASSETVRRGGVYNEQFF
TRBJ1-3 14 NA NA TRBV10-2 TGCGCCAGCACCGTCGACAACTCTGGAAACACCATATATTTT CASTVDNSGNTIYF
TRBJ2-5 13 NA NA TRBV11-2 TGTGCCAGCAGCTTAGGTCTTATGGCGGCCCAGTACTTC CASSLGLMAAQYF
TRBJ2-2 16 TRBD1 NA TRBV6-5 TGTGCCAGCAGTTTGGACAGGGGCGCTAACACCGGGGAGCTGTTTTTT CASSLDRGANTGELFF
TRBJ2-5 16 TRBD1 once TRBV10-3 TGTGCCATCAGTGAACGCGACAGGGGTGGTGGGGAGACCCAGTACTTC CAISERDRGGGETQYF
TRBJ2-2 16 TRBD2 NA TRBV4-2 TGTGCCAGCAGCCACGTGACTAGCGGGGCCACCGGGGAGCTGTTTTTT CASSHVTSGATGELFF
TRBJ2-1 13 NA NA TRBV27 TGTGCCAGCAGTTTGTTGAGGGGTATGGGGCAGTTCTTC CASSLLRGMGQFF
TRBJ1-3 14 NA NA TRBV6-1 TGTGCCAGCAGCCCGCGGAGCTCTGGAAACACCATATATTTT CASSPRSSGNTIYF
TRBJ2-2 12 TRBD1 NA TRBV6-5 TGTGCCAGCAGTGACAGGGTCGGGGAGCTGTTTTTT CASSDRVGELFF
TRBJ1-2 12 NA NA TRBV5-4 TGTGCCAGCAGCTCGTCTGCCTATGGCTACACCTTC CASSSSAYGYTF
TRBJ1-1 13 NA NA TRBV6-1 TGTGCCAGCAGTGAACATCTGAACACTGAAGCTTTCTTT CASSEHLNTEAFF
TRBJ2-5 15 NA NA TRBV9 TGTGCCAGCAGCGTATCGGGGATAGGAGAGGAGACCCAGTACTTC CASSVSGIGEETQYF
TRBJ1-4 15 TRBD1 once TRBV7-8 TGTGCCAGCAGCTCCCGACAGGGAATTAATGAAAAACTGTTTTTT CASSSRQGINEKLFF
TRBJ2-7 15 NA NA TRBV4-1 TGCGCCAGCAGCCAAGCCCCCAGGGTACCAGGCGAGCAGTACTTC CASSQAPRVPGEQYF
TRBJ2-1 15 TRBD2 NA TRBV10-3 TGTGCCATCAGTGACGGAAACGGGGGGGAGGTTGAGCAGTTCTTC CAISDGNGGEVEQFF
TRBJ1-4 15 NA once TRBV19 TGTGCCAGTAGTATAGTCGGGGCGGCTAATGAAAAACTGTTTTTT CASSIVGAANEKLFF
TRBJ2-3 15 NA NA TRBV4-2 TGTGCCAGCAGCCAAGACGGTTCGGGCACAGATACGCAGTATTTT CASSQDGSGTDTQYF
TRBJ1-2 12 NA NA TRBV29-1 TGCAGCGTTGCCCGACAGGCAGATGGCTACACCTTC CSVARQADGYTF
TRBJ2-1 15 NA NA TRBV7-9 TGTGCCAGCAGCCCCTCTTTAAGCTCCTACAATGAGCAGTTCTTC CASSPSLSSYNEQFF
TRBJ2-1 11 NA NA TRBV10-3 TGTGCCATCAGTGAAGGGAATGAGCAGTTCTTC CAISEGNEQFF
TRBJ1-1 15 NA NA TRBV4-1 TGCGCCAGCAGCCAAGGGGGGGCCCAGAGGACTGAAGCTTTCTTT CASSQGGAQRTEAFF
TRBJ2-6 20 NA NA TRBV21-1 TGTGCCAGCAGCAAAATGCGACGGGCAGAGGCATTCTCTGGGGCCAACGTCCTGACTTTC CASSKMRRAEAFSGANVLTF
TRBJ1-4 16 TRBD1 NA TRBV30 TGTGCCTGGAGTGTACTTGGCGCAGGGGGCTATGAAAAACTGTTTTTT CAWSVLGAGGYEKLFF
TRBJ2-7 9 NA NA TRBV21-1 TGTGCCAGCAGCTACGAGCAGTACTTC CASSYEQYF
TRBJ1-5 16 TRBD1 NA TRBV7-8 TGTGCCAGCAGCGTTGGACAGGGCTATAGCAATCAGCCCCAGCATTTT CASSVGQGYSNQPQHF
TRBJ1-6 16 NA NA TRBV19 TGTGCCAGTCGTAACGAGCAAAGCTCCTATAATTCACCCCTCCACTTT CASRNEQSSYNSPLHF
TRBJ1-1 14 NA NA TRBV4-2 TGTGCCAGCAGCCCTCAGGCGTTGAACACTGAAGCTTTCTTT CASSPQALNTEAFF
TRBJ1-2 14 NA NA TRBV7-9 TGTGCCAGCAGCCCCCTCAGCGGAGGGGATGGCTACACCTTC CASSPLSGGDGYTF
TRBJ1-2 14 TRBD1 NA TRBV2 TGTGCCAGCAGGGGGACAGTTAGTAACTATGGCTACACCTTC CASRGTVSNYGYTF
TRBJ2-4 19 TRBD2 once TRBV10-2 TGCGCCAGCAGTGACCCGACCTCACTAGCGGGGTTAGCCAAAAACATTCAGTACTTC CASSDPTSLAGLAKNIQYF
TRBJ1-6 14 NA NA TRBV9 TGTGCCAGCCGTGACAGGTCCTATAATTCACCCCTCCACTTT CASRDRSYNSPLHF
TRBJ2-1 13 TRBD1 NA TRBV7-9 TGTGCCAGCAGCACAGACAGGGGGCTGGTGCAGTTCTTC CASSTDRGLVQFF
TRBJ2-3 12 NA NA TRBV30 TGTGCCTGGAGTCGGGGAGGAGATACGCAGTATTTT CAWSRGGDTQYF
TRBJ2-1 15 NA NA TRBV6-5 TGTGCCAGCAGAACGGACAGTTCGTACCGCAATGAGCAGTTCTTC CASRTDSSYRNEQFF
TRBJ2-7 15 NA NA TRBV4-2 TGTGCCAGCAAACGAGACAACGGTTACTCCTACGAGCAGTACTTC CASKRDNGYSYEQYF
TRBJ1-6 15 TRBD1 NA TRBV15 TGTGCCACCAGCAGTGAAACAGGGGGCAGGTCACCCCTCCACTTT CATSSETGGRSPLHF
TRBJ2-5 14 TRBD1 NA TRBV5-1 TGCGCCAGCAGCCCGGGACAGGGGAAAGAGACCCAGTACTTC CASSPGQGKETQYF
TRBJ1-2 15 TRBD1 NA TRBV19 TGTGCCAGTAGTCAGGGGGCAGGATCTAACTATGGCTACACCTTC CASSQGAGSNYGYTF
TRBJ1-2 13 NA once TRBV29-1 TGCAGCGTTGCTCACAGTTTTTCTTATGGCTACACCTTC CSVAHSFSYGYTF
TRBJ2-3 14 NA NA TRBV6-6 TGTGCCAGCAGCCGACTTACTAGCACAGATACGCAGTATTTT CASSRLTSTDTQYF
TRBJ1-2 16 NA NA TRBV7-5 TGTGCCAGAAGCTTACCCCGCAGGGCGGGTAACTATGGCTACACCTTC CARSLPRRAGNYGYTF
TRBJ2-3 14 NA once TRBV10-3 TGTGCCATCGGAGACTTTCCTAGCACAGATACGCAGTATTTT CAIGDFPSTDTQYF